The 18 T cell receptor beta chains below were found in one sample sequenced in a study of response to subunit inactivated influenza vaccine. TCRdb re-called the RT-PCR reads through MiXCR, storing one row per CDR3 protein. The table lists about 610,000 distinct CDR3 sequences, 12% to 15% of them singletons, with 11% in the top ten. The material sequenced was PBMCs from blood, taken roughly 12 days after vaccination. The receptors derive from a man in his forties or fifties who received an inactivated influenza vaccine.

The chain is built from TRBV3-1 and TRBJ2-7, with D maybe TRBD1 (6 bases). Trimming pared 2 bases from V and 3 bases from J, leaving 11 bases between. CDR1 is LGHDT and CDR2 is YNNKEL in the germline V gene (reference sequence). CDR3 length: 14 amino acids. The CDR3 region is CASSQLGADYEQYF. CDR3 in DNA: TGTGCCAGCAGCCAACTGGGGGCCGACTACGAGCAGTACTTC.

The chain combines TRBV20-1 with TRBJ2-6, with 8 bases identical to TRBD1. This CDR3 contains 17 residues. The germline gives CDR1 DFQATT, CDR2 SNEGSKA (reference sequence). V was clipped by 1 base and J by 0 bases; unmatched bases: 5. CDR3 region: CSARAMTGVSGANVLTF. In nucleotides, the CDR3 is TGCAGTGCTAGAGCAATGACAGGGGTCTCTGGGGCCAACGTCCTGACTTTC.

This chain joins TRBV28 and TRBJ1-1; D ambiguous. The V gene's germline CDR1 is MDHEN and CDR2 SYDVKM. Trimming removed 3 bases from V and 1 base from J, with 9 bases in between. This CDR3 comprises 14 residues. CDR3 region: CASSLSRSNTEAFF. For the CDR3, the DNA is TGTGCCAGCAGTTTGTCACGATCGAACACTGAAGCTTTCTTT.

V gene TRBV5-1 combines with J gene TRBJ2-5; possible D gene TRBD1, 5 bases. V was pared by 3 bases and J by 5 bases, with 14 bases between. The CDR3 consists of 14 residues. In germline, CDR1 is SGHRS, CDR2 YFSETQ. CDR3 bases: TGCGCCAGCAGCTCGAAAGACAGTGTTGAGACCCAGTACTTC. Its protein is CASSSKDSVETQYF.

This clonotype was counted at least ten times. In DNA form, the CDR3 reads TGTGCCAGCTCACCTATGAAAGGACAGGGAGACTATGGCTACACCTTC. Amino acid sequence: CASSPMKGQGDYGYTF. V usage is TRBV18 and J usage is TRBJ1-2; 8 bases line up with TRBD1. Germline loops: CDR1 KGHSH, CDR2 LQKENI. The ends lost 3 bases at V and 3 bases at J; junction bases unmatched: 9. The CDR3 is 16 amino acids.

V gene TRBV4-1 combines with J gene TRBJ2-7; TRBD2 aligns across 7 bases. The CDR3 has 18 amino acids. Per germline, CDR1 MGHRA and CDR2 YSYEKL. After removal of 1 base from V and 2 bases from J, the junction contained 14 bases not matched to a gene. CDR3 in amino acids: CASSQGPGTTSDTYEQYF. For the CDR3, the DNA is TGCGCCAGCAGCCAAGGCCCCGGGACTACCTCCGATACCTACGAGCAGTACTTC.

This clonotype was picked up a small number of times. The V gene is TRBV7-2, the J gene TRBJ1-5; D gene uncertain. The ends were cut back, 1 base at V and 7 bases at J, with 8 bases in the middle. The germline gives CDR1 SGHTA, CDR2 FQGNSA. The CDR3 is 13 amino acids. CDR3: CASSLGIWQPQHF. For the CDR3, the DNA is TGTGCCAGCAGCTTAGGCATCTGGCAGCCCCAGCATTTT.

The genes are TRBV6-5 and TRBJ2-1; possible D gene TRBD2, 6 bases. Germline CDR1 reads MNHEY; CDR2 reads SVGAGI. V was cut by 0 bases and J by 1 base, with 10 bases left in between. This CDR3 has 16 amino acids. Here the CDR3 DNA reads TGTGCCAGCAGTTACTCGGTCGGGGGATCCTACAATGAGCAGTTCTTC. It yields the protein CASSYSVGGSYNEQFF.

This chain connects TRBV11-3 to TRBJ2-1; 8 bases agree with TRBD2. The CDR3 extends over 13 amino acids. V shed 5 bases, J shed 10 bases, and the junction held 7 bases outside the gene matches. Germline V gives CDR1 SGHNT, CDR2 YENEEA. CDR3 in amino acids: CASSLISGVEQFF. The CDR3 DNA follows: TGTGCCAGCAGCCTAATTAGCGGGGTCGAGCAGTTCTTC.

This clonotype was detected a few times. This chain connects TRBV29-1 to TRBJ2-3; tentative D call: TRBD1 (5 bases). The CDR3 consists of 13 residues. The germline V gene encodes CDR1 SQVTM and CDR2 ANQGSEA. V lost 7 bases to trimming and J lost 0 bases, with 11 bases between them. CDR3 loop: CSARQPSTDTQYF. CDR3 sequence (DNA): TGCAGCGCCAGACAGCCTAGCACAGATACGCAGTATTTT.

The V and J genes are TRBV5-6 and TRBJ2-1; 7 bases are shared with TRBD1. Germline V lookup: CDR1 SGHDT, CDR2 YYEEEE. The CDR3 is made up of 12 amino acids. V trimming: 4 bases; J trimming: 15 bases; junction bases outside the gene matches: 10. The CDR3 DNA reads as TGTGCCAGCAGCCGGGCGAGGGGGCCGCCGTTCTTC. Protein sequence: CASSRARGPPFF. The complete variable domain, with remaining parts taken from reference TRBV5-6 and TRBJ2-1, reads DAGVTQSPTHLIKTRGQQVTLRCSPKSGHDTVSWYQQALGQGPQFIFQYYEEEERQRGNFPDRFSGHQFPNYSSELNVNALLLGDSALYLCASSRARGPPFFGPGTRLTVL.

The V gene is TRBV4-3, the J gene TRBJ2-1; TRBD2 matches 7 bases. The germline V gene encodes CDR1 LGHNA and CDR2 YSLEER. The ends lost 0 bases at V and 2 bases at J; junction bases unmatched: 4. CDR3 size: 16 residues. This CDR3 reads CASSQEPSGTYNEQFF. For the CDR3, the DNA is TGCGCCAGCAGCCAAGAGCCCAGCGGGACCTACAATGAGCAGTTCTTC.

V is TRBV20-1 and J is TRBJ2-5, with TRBD2 identical over 9 bases. With V trimmed by 3 bases and J by 4 bases, 12 bases remained unmatched. CDR3 size: 16 residues. The V gene's germline CDR1 is DFQATT and CDR2 SNEGSKA (reference sequence). The CDR3 is CSASEAGGVALETQYF. DNA of the CDR3: TGCAGTGCTAGTGAAGCGGGAGGTGTAGCGTTAGAGACCCAGTACTTC.

The J gene is TRBJ2-5, the V gene TRBV20-1; TRBD2 aligns across 7 bases. Germline CDR1 reads DFQATT; CDR2 reads SNEGSKA (reference sequence). The CDR3 spans 13 residues. Germline trimming cut 3 bases from V and 1 base from J; bases unmatched to any gene: 2. CDR3 sequence: CSASGGFQETQYF. The CDR3 bases are TGCAGTGCTAGCGGGGGGTTCCAAGAGACCCAGTACTTC.

This clonotype was detected a few times. The J gene is TRBJ1-2, the V gene TRBV29-1; no clear D. The CDR3 extends over 14 amino acids. Between the trimmed V and J ends, which lost 1 base and 4 bases, there was a span of 13 bases. Germline lookup yields CDR1 SQVTM and CDR2 ANQGSEA. The CDR3 bases are TGCAGCGTTGAAGTTCCCGGACGGCGCTATGGCTACACCTTC. This codes for CSVEVPGRRYGYTF.

This sequence joins TRBV4-1 and TRBJ1-4; D uncertain. This CDR3 is built from 16 residues. Trimming stripped 2 bases from V and 5 bases from J, with 15 bases between. Germline V gene data show CDR1 as MGHRA and CDR2 as YSYEKL. The CDR3 bases are TGCGCCAGCAGCCAAACCGACACCGGCCTGAATGAAAAACTGTTTTTT. This gives the protein CASSQTDTGLNEKLFF.

The sample holds a few counts of this clonotype. V is TRBV7-2 and J is TRBJ2-7; D is unclear. Trimming left V 1 base short and J 4 bases short, with 11 bases between. CDR3 length equals 14 residues. The germline gives CDR1 SGHTA, CDR2 FQGNSA. The CDR3 loop reads CASSLVHRGYEQYF. The CDR3 DNA reads TGTGCCAGCAGCTTAGTCCACAGAGGATACGAGCAGTACTTC. Complete variable domain (other parts from reference TRBV7-2 and TRBJ2-7): GAGVSQSPSNKVTEKGKDVELRCDPISGHTALYWYRQSLGQGLEFLIYFQGNSAPDKSGLPSDRFSAERTGGSVSTLTIQRTQQEDSAVYLCASSLVHRGYEQYFGPGTRLTVT.

The J gene is TRBJ2-7, the V gene TRBV10-3; maybe TRBD2 (5 bases). V was clipped by 3 bases and J by 5 bases, with 14 bases between them. The germline V gene has CDR1 ENHRY and CDR2 SYGVKD. The CDR3 length is 14 residues. This chain's CDR3 is CAISDGDSDNEQYF. The CDR3 coding sequence is TGTGCCATCAGTGACGGGGATAGCGACAACGAGCAGTACTTC.